This is a list of T cell receptor beta chains from one sample in a study of T cell responses to AZD1222 COVID-19 vaccine. Measured with immunoSEQ multiplex PCR; TCRdb has only the in-frame clones, and not every one. The table has 130,000 to 150,000 clones, 75% to 90% seen once. The material sequenced was peripheral blood, taken on day 0 of MenACWY control vaccination. All receptors come from an adult in good health. CDR3s include the opening cysteine and the closing phenylalanine or tryptophan. The D gene is left open where the match is weak. Not every row has a clone size; where given, it reads once, few, many or a size class.

j_gene: TRBJ1-2
d_gene: TRBD1
abundance: few
v_gene: TRBV19
CDR3nt: TGTGCCAGTAGTACCCCACGACAGGGGCGCTATGGCTACACCTTC
CDR3aa: CASSTPRQGRYGYTF

j_gene: TRBJ1-2
d_gene: TRBD1
abundance: -
v_gene: TRBV19
CDR3nt: TGTGCCAGTAGCGTTTCCGGGACAGCCAACTATGGCTACACCTTC
CDR3aa: CASSVSGTANYGYTF

j_gene: TRBJ1-4
d_gene: TRBD1
abundance: -
v_gene: TRBV11-2
CDR3nt: TGTGCCAGCAGCTTCCGGGACAGGGTTAATGAAAAACTGTTTTTT
CDR3aa: CASSFRDRVNEKLFF

j_gene: TRBJ1-2
d_gene: -
abundance: -
v_gene: TRBV6-1
CDR3nt: TGTGCCAGCAGTGAAGGGGGCGGATTCTATGGCTACACCTTC
CDR3aa: CASSEGGGFYGYTF

j_gene: TRBJ2-3
d_gene: TRBD2
abundance: -
v_gene: TRBV11-2
CDR3nt: TGTGCCAGCAGCTTAGTCGGGAGGGCGGGGGCGAGCACAGATACGCAGTATTTT
CDR3aa: CASSLVGRAGASTDTQYF

j_gene: TRBJ2-2
d_gene: -
abundance: -
v_gene: TRBV5-1
CDR3nt: TGCGCCAGCAGCTCAATCGGGGAGCTGTTTTTT
CDR3aa: CASSSIGELFF

j_gene: TRBJ2-1
d_gene: TRBD2
abundance: -
v_gene: TRBV9
CDR3nt: TGTGCCAGCAGCCCGGGACTAGCGGGGGGAACGAATGAGCAGTTCTTC
CDR3aa: CASSPGLAGGTNEQFF

j_gene: TRBJ1-1
d_gene: -
abundance: -
v_gene: TRBV6-1
CDR3nt: TGTGCCAGCAGTGAGGGGGCAGCAAAAGCTTTCTTT
CDR3aa: CASSEGAAKAFF

j_gene: TRBJ1-1
d_gene: -
abundance: many
v_gene: TRBV28
CDR3nt: TGTGCCAGCATTAAATCAGGGAGAATGCCTGAAGCTTTCTTT
CDR3aa: CASIKSGRMPEAFF

j_gene: TRBJ2-1
d_gene: -
abundance: once
v_gene: TRBV7-6
CDR3nt: TGTGCCAGCAGCCCACGTAGAAGGCTTGAGCAGTTCTTC
CDR3aa: CASSPRRRLEQFF

j_gene: TRBJ1-1
d_gene: -
abundance: -
v_gene: TRBV3-1/TRBV3-2
CDR3nt: TGTGCCAGCAGCCAAGATTACGTGAACACTGAAGCTTTCTTT
CDR3aa: CASSQDYVNTEAFF

j_gene: TRBJ1-1
d_gene: -
abundance: -
v_gene: TRBV3-1/TRBV3-2
CDR3nt: TGTGCCAGCAGCTCCGTAGACCACTTCCAGCTGAACACTGAAGCTTTCTTT
CDR3aa: CASSSVDHFQLNTEAFF

j_gene: TRBJ2-3
d_gene: -
abundance: -
v_gene: TRBV6-5
CDR3nt: TGTGCCAGCAGTTCCTCAGTTACGCAGTATTTT
CDR3aa: CASSSSVTQYF

j_gene: TRBJ2-1
d_gene: -
abundance: -
v_gene: TRBV27
CDR3nt: TGTGCCACCGCTGCATCGGTTGATGAGCAGTTCTTC
CDR3aa: CATAASVDEQFF

j_gene: TRBJ1-2
d_gene: TRBD1
abundance: -
v_gene: TRBV28
CDR3nt: TGTGCCATCAACCCCGGACAGGGGTATGGCTACACCTTC
CDR3aa: CAINPGQGYGYTF

j_gene: TRBJ1-6
d_gene: -
abundance: -
v_gene: TRBV2
CDR3nt: TGTGCCAGCAGTCGTGATGGAGGGGTTAGTTCACCCCTCCACTTT
CDR3aa: CASSRDGGVSSPLHF

j_gene: TRBJ1-2
d_gene: -
abundance: -
v_gene: TRBV18
CDR3nt: TGTGCCAGCTCACCACAGGCAGAGCTGAATGGCTACACCTTC
CDR3aa: CASSPQAELNGYTF

j_gene: TRBJ2-3
d_gene: -
abundance: once
v_gene: TRBV6-2/TRBV6-3
CDR3nt: TGTGCCAGCAGTTTAAGCCGTAGCACAGATACGCAGTATTTT
CDR3aa: CASSLSRSTDTQYF

j_gene: TRBJ1-1
d_gene: -
abundance: -
v_gene: TRBV12-3/TRBV12-4
CDR3nt: TGTGCCAGCAGTTTCAACCAGCAGGGAGCTTTCTTT
CDR3aa: CASSFNQQGAFF

j_gene: TRBJ2-5
d_gene: -
abundance: -
v_gene: TRBV11-2
CDR3nt: TGTGCCAGCACCTCCCGAGACTACCAAGAGACCCAGTACTTC
CDR3aa: CASTSRDYQETQYF

j_gene: TRBJ1-2
d_gene: TRBD1
abundance: -
v_gene: TRBV4-2
CDR3nt: TGTGCCAGCAGCCAACTAGGACAGGGGGGAAATGGCTACACCTTC
CDR3aa: CASSQLGQGGNGYTF

j_gene: TRBJ1-6
d_gene: -
abundance: -
v_gene: TRBV10-3
CDR3nt: TGTGCCATCAGGTCCGAGGGGCGGCCTAATTCACCCCTCCACTTT
CDR3aa: CAIRSEGRPNSPLHF

j_gene: TRBJ2-3
d_gene: TRBD1
abundance: -
v_gene: TRBV18
CDR3nt: TGTGCCAGCTCACTGAGGACAGGGCTCACAGATACGCAGTATTTT
CDR3aa: CASSLRTGLTDTQYF

j_gene: TRBJ1-1
d_gene: -
abundance: -
v_gene: TRBV10-3
CDR3nt: TGTGCCATCAGTGAGAATGGGGGGCGGAACACTGAAGCTTTCTTT
CDR3aa: CAISENGGRNTEAFF

j_gene: TRBJ1-1
d_gene: -
abundance: -
v_gene: TRBV3-1/TRBV3-2
CDR3nt: TGTGCCAGCAGCCAAGCCCGGGACGGTGAAGCTTTCTTT
CDR3aa: CASSQARDGEAFF

j_gene: TRBJ2-2
d_gene: -
abundance: -
v_gene: TRBV27
CDR3nt: TGTGCCAGCATCTCACAGGGTACGGCCGGGGAGCTGTTTTTT
CDR3aa: CASISQGTAGELFF

j_gene: TRBJ2-3
d_gene: -
abundance: -
v_gene: TRBV9
CDR3nt: TGTGCCAGCAGTGACATAGCCGAATCAGATACGCAGTATTTT
CDR3aa: CASSDIAESDTQYF

j_gene: TRBJ1-1
d_gene: TRBD1
abundance: -
v_gene: TRBV5-6
CDR3nt: TGTGCCAGCAGCTTCCAGGACAGGGAGAACACTGAAGCTTTCTTT
CDR3aa: CASSFQDRENTEAFF

j_gene: TRBJ1-2
d_gene: -
abundance: once
v_gene: TRBV10-3
CDR3nt: TGTGCCAGTTCCTCGGCGGCAGGGGTGGGCTATGGCTACACCTTC
CDR3aa: CASSSAAGVGYGYTF

j_gene: TRBJ1-1
d_gene: TRBD1
abundance: -
v_gene: TRBV7-9
CDR3nt: TGTGCCAGCAGCTTTGGGACAGCAACTGAAGCTTTCTTT
CDR3aa: CASSFGTATEAFF

j_gene: TRBJ1-1
d_gene: -
abundance: -
v_gene: TRBV5-1
CDR3nt: TGTGCCAGCAGCTTGGTACCGAACACTGAAGCTTTCTTT
CDR3aa: CASSLVPNTEAFF

j_gene: TRBJ2-3
d_gene: -
abundance: -
v_gene: TRBV28
CDR3nt: TGTGCCAGCGGTTTCCCTGGCCGAACAGATACGCAGTATTTT
CDR3aa: CASGFPGRTDTQYF

j_gene: TRBJ1-2
d_gene: TRBD1
abundance: -
v_gene: TRBV5-8
CDR3nt: TGTGCCAGCAGCTTGCTACCCGGAGACAGGGGTTATGGCTACACCTTC
CDR3aa: CASSLLPGDRGYGYTF

j_gene: TRBJ1-5
d_gene: -
abundance: once
v_gene: TRBV4-1
CDR3nt: TGCGCCAGCAGCCAAGAAGGCAGGGGTGAAAGCAATCAGCCCCAGCATTTT
CDR3aa: CASSQEGRGESNQPQHF

j_gene: TRBJ1-2
d_gene: -
abundance: -
v_gene: TRBV9
CDR3nt: TGTGCCAGCAGCGTAGGCAGAAACTATGGCTACACCTTC
CDR3aa: CASSVGRNYGYTF

j_gene: TRBJ1-2
d_gene: TRBD1
abundance: -
v_gene: TRBV6-1
CDR3nt: TGTGCCAGCAGTGAAGAAGATGAGAGGGGGCGCGGCTACACCTTC
CDR3aa: CASSEEDERGRGYTF

j_gene: TRBJ2-1
d_gene: -
abundance: -
v_gene: TRBV3-1/TRBV3-2
CDR3nt: TGTGCCAGCAGCCAAGTGGCGATGAGGCAGGGGTACAATGAGCAGTTCTTC
CDR3aa: CASSQVAMRQGYNEQFF

j_gene: TRBJ2-7
d_gene: TRBD2
abundance: -
v_gene: TRBV28
CDR3nt: TGTGCCAGCAGTAAGTTAGCGGGGGACCGCTACGAGCAGTACTTC
CDR3aa: CASSKLAGDRYEQYF

j_gene: TRBJ1-5
d_gene: -
abundance: once
v_gene: TRBV27
CDR3nt: TGTGCCAGCAGACGAGCCAACAGGGAGGGGAGCAATCAGCCCCAGCATTTT
CDR3aa: CASRRANREGSNQPQHF

j_gene: TRBJ1-1
d_gene: -
abundance: -
v_gene: TRBV6-5
CDR3nt: TGTGCCAGCAGTTTTCGGGCCGAAGCTTTCTTT
CDR3aa: CASSFRAEAFF

j_gene: TRBJ1-1
d_gene: -
abundance: -
v_gene: TRBV5-1
CDR3nt: TGCGCCAGCAGCTTGTCCGCCCCGGGCACTGAAGCTTTCTTT
CDR3aa: CASSLSAPGTEAFF

j_gene: TRBJ2-7
d_gene: TRBD1
abundance: -
v_gene: TRBV11-2
CDR3nt: TGTGCCAGCAGCTCGATTACGGGACAGGGAGCCTACGAGCAGTACTTC
CDR3aa: CASSSITGQGAYEQYF

j_gene: TRBJ1-2
d_gene: -
abundance: -
v_gene: TRBV19
CDR3nt: TGTGCCAGTAGTATAGCCAGCAGATTTGGCTACACCTTC
CDR3aa: CASSIASRFGYTF

j_gene: TRBJ2-3
d_gene: -
abundance: -
v_gene: TRBV10-1
CDR3nt: TGCGCCAGCAGTGAGTCTTCAACTGGGGCCACAGATACGCAGTATTTT
CDR3aa: CASSESSTGATDTQYF

j_gene: TRBJ1-6
d_gene: -
abundance: -
v_gene: TRBV24-1
CDR3nt: TGTGCCACCAGTGATTTCCACAGAATATTGACAGGACCAGAACCCCTCCACTTT
CDR3aa: CATSDFHRILTGPEPLHF

j_gene: TRBJ2-5
d_gene: TRBD2
abundance: few
v_gene: TRBV15
CDR3nt: TGTGCCACCAGCCCAGGCCAAGCGGGGGCTGTGGCCCAGTACTTC
CDR3aa: CATSPGQAGAVAQYF

j_gene: TRBJ1-5
d_gene: TRBD1
abundance: once
v_gene: TRBV10-2
CDR3nt: TGCGCCAGCAGTGGACAGGGTCTTAGCAATCAGCCCCAGCATTTT
CDR3aa: CASSGQGLSNQPQHF

j_gene: TRBJ2-1
d_gene: TRBD2
abundance: -
v_gene: TRBV7-2
CDR3nt: TGTGCCAGGCGGGGGGGACAGCAGGGGTACAATGAGCAGTTCTTC
CDR3aa: CARRGGQQGYNEQFF

j_gene: TRBJ1-2
d_gene: TRBD1
abundance: -
v_gene: TRBV28
CDR3nt: TGTGCCAGCAGCCCAACGGCTGACAGGGGGGGCGGCTACACCTTC
CDR3aa: CASSPTADRGGGYTF

j_gene: TRBJ2-1
d_gene: TRBD2
abundance: -
v_gene: TRBV30
CDR3nt: TGTGCCTGGAGTTTTGCGGGGGGGCCCCCTGAGCAGTTCTTC
CDR3aa: CAWSFAGGPPEQFF

j_gene: TRBJ1-1
d_gene: -
abundance: -
v_gene: TRBV6-6
CDR3nt: TGTGCCAGCAGTCCCCATGGGGAGGACGGAGCTTTCTTT
CDR3aa: CASSPHGEDGAFF

j_gene: TRBJ1-6
d_gene: -
abundance: -
v_gene: TRBV19
CDR3nt: TGTGCCAGTACCAACGGACAGAATTCACCCCTCCACTTT
CDR3aa: CASTNGQNSPLHF

j_gene: TRBJ2-2
d_gene: -
abundance: -
v_gene: TRBV25-1
CDR3nt: TGTGCCAGCAGTACTGACAGAATGACCGGGGAGCTGTTTTTT
CDR3aa: CASSTDRMTGELFF